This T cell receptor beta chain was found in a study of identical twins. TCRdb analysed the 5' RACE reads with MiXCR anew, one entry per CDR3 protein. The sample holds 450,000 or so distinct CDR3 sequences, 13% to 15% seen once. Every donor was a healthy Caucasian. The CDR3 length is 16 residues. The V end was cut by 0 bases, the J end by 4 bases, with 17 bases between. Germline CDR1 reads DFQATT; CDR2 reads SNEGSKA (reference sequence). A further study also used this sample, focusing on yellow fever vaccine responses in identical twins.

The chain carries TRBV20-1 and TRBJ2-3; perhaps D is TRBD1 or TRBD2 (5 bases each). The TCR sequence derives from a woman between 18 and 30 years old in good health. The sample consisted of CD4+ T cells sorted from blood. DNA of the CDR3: TGCAGTGCTAGAGATTCGGGACCCCAACAGCCAGATACGCAGTATTTT. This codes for CSARDSGPQQPDTQYF.